This T cell receptor (beta chain) was sequenced during a study of blood T cells in healthy people across ages. Regarding the study as a whole: When one million T cells were used, diversity estimates were thought to be underestimates.

Then a second PCR, running roughly 6 to 12 cycles, was carried out with a sample-barcoded 5' primer and a J-beta primer mix. Each CDR3 protein is one row after TCRdb ran MiXCR on the 5' RACE reads. The repertoire consists of more than 1 million distinct CDR3 sequences, with more than 35% occurring once and the leading ten covering approximately 20%. Healthy Russian Caucasian donors spanned ages about 6 to 90 years. This clonotype was detected only a few times. Its antigen is not identified. V shed 2 bases and J shed 1 base, with 2 bases lying between them. The CDR3 totals 11 residues. CDR1 GTSNPN and CDR2 SVGIG come from the germline V gene (reference sequence).

The chain employs TRBV30 and TRBJ2-5, with D unclear. The specimen was blood. This clonotype originated in a woman aged 55-69 years in good health. The CDR3 here is CAWSPQETQYF. In DNA, the CDR3 is TGTGCCTGGAGTCCCCAAGAGACCCAGTACTTC.